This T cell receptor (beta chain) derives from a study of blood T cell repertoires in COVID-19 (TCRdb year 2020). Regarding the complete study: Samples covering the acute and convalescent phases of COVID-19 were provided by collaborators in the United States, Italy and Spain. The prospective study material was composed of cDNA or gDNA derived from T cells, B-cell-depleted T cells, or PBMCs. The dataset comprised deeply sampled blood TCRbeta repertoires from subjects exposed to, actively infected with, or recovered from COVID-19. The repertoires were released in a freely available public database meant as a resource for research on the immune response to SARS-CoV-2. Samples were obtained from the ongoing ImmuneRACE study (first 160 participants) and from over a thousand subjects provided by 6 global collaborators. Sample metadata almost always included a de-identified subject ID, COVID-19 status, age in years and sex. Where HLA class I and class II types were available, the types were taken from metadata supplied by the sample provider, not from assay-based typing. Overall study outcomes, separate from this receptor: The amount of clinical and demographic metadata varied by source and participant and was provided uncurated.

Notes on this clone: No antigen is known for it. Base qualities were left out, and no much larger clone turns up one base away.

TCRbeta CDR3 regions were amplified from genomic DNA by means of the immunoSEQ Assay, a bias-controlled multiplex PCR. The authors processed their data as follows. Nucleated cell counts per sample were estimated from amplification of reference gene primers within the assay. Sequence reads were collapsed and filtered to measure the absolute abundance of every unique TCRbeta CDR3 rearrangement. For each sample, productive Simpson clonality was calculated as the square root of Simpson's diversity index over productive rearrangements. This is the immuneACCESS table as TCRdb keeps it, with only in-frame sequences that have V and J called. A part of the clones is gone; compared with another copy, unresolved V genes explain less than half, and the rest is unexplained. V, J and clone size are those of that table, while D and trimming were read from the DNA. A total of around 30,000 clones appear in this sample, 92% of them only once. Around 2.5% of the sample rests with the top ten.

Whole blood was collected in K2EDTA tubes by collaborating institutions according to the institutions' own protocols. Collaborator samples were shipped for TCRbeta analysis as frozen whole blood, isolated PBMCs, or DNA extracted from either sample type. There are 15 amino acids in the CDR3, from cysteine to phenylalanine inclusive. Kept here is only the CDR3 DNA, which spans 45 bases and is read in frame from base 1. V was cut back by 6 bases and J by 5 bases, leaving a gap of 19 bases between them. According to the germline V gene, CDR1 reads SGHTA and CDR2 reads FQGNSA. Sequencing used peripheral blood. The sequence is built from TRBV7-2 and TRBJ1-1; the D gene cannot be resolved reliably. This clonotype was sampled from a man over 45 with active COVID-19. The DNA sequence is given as TGTGCCAGCAGTTTCATCCAGGCTGGGTGGACTGAAGCTTTCTTT. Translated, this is CASSFIQAGWTEAFF.